These T cell receptor beta chains were read from a single sample in a study of shared clonotypes between healthy human individuals. Only in-frame clones appear in the TCRdb table, and some are missing; sequencing was by immunoSEQ multiplex PCR. This sample has around 2.5 million clones; 93% occur once, and the top ten carry approximately 0.35%. The sample taken for sequencing was naive CD4+ T cells from PBMCs. The receptors derive from a man between 18 and 29 years old in good health. Some clones in this sample may be carry-over from other donors' samples. Both conserved end residues are trimmed from each CDR3.

TRBV6-5 ASATPGGDTQY
TRBV7-2 ASSLLGGNTEAF
TRBV4-2 ASSLDSLSYNEQF
TRBV21-1 ASSKVHPAGGPYPPTNEQY
TRBV11-2 ASTPTSISEQY
TRBV28 ASSLSPDRVHGYT
TRBV2 ASGMRQNTEAF
TRBV5-1 ASRRDGQSYGQY
TRBV11-2 ASGTGGMTEQF
TRBV6-1 ASSRGPISYEQY
TRBV7-2 ASNEQVSKFEAF
TRBV28 ASAVRESSGGAF
TRBV9 ASSPTWTSGRTDIQY
TRBV29-1 SAGGTKNIQY
TRBV2 ASTPAYEQY
TRBV5-4 ASSTGLAETGELF
TRBV7-9 ASSLALTSGSDEQY
TRBV28 ASSLILRAGPPFRQY